The 9 T cell receptor beta chains given below trace back to one sample, sequenced in a study of CXCR3-negative and CXCR3-positive naive CD8 T cells. UMI-labeled 5' RACE TRB cDNA libraries were prepared from the cells. From its re-call of the 5' RACE reads, TCRdb lists each CDR3 protein once, without DNA. In total, the table holds tens of thousands of distinct CDR3 sequences. The specimen sequenced was memory CD8+ T cells from blood. Receptor source: a human donor in good health. Some clones in this sample may be carry-over from other donors' samples.

The V and J genes are TRBV4-3 and TRBJ2-6; the D call from TCRdb, TRBD1, cannot be confirmed without DNA. The CDR3 runs to 19 residues. Germline V lookup: CDR1 LGHNA, CDR2 YSLEER. CDR3: CASSPRSGGFSSGANVLTF.

The genes are TRBV15 and TRBJ2-7; the TCRdb D gene call, TRBD1, has no DNA to confirm it. Per germline, CDR1 LNHNV and CDR2 YYDKDF (reference sequence). The CDR3 is made up of 15 amino acids. The CDR3 sequence: CATSRRTDTTYEQYF. The full variable domain, completed using reference TRBV15 and TRBJ2-7, is DAMVIQNPRYQVTQFGKPVTLSCSQTLNHNVMYWYQQKSSQAPKLLFHYYDKDFNNEADTPDNFQSRRPNTSFCFLDIRSPGLGDTAMYLCATSRRTDTTYEQYFGPGTRLTVT.

The chain combines TRBV6-1 with TRBJ2-1; TCRdb calls TRBD1, which cannot be checked without DNA. Germline assignment: CDR1 MNHNS and CDR2 SASEGT. The CDR3 covers 14 residues. CDR3 in amino acids: CASSRTGEYNEQFF.

This clonotype is called medium-sized based on its frequency. The rearrangement links TRBV29-1 to TRBJ2-2; TCRdb proposes TRBD2, but this gene call is untestable without DNA. Germline V gene sequence: CDR1 SQVTM, CDR2 ANQGSEA. The CDR3 is made up of 14 amino acids. The CDR3: CSVLAGVNTGELFF.

The rearrangement joins TRBV5-1 to TRBJ1-2; TCRdb's D gene call, TRBD1, goes unchecked for lack of DNA. The CDR3 runs 15 residues. Germline V CDR1 and CDR2: SGHRS, YFSETQ. CDR3 sequence reads: CASSLAYRDGLGYTF.

The rearrangement links TRBV5-1 to TRBJ2-3. Germline CDR1 and CDR2: SGHRS and YFSETQ. The CDR3 length is 15 residues. The CDR3 spells CASSFEPYNTDTQYF.

The chain carries TRBV29-1 and TRBJ2-1. The CDR3 runs to 15 residues. CDR1 is SQVTM and CDR2 is ANQGSEA in the germline V gene. CDR3 amino acids: CSVEDDRSSYNEQFF.

The chain is built from TRBV6-2 or TRBV6-3 and TRBJ1-1; TCRdb calls TRBD1, which cannot be checked without DNA. CDR1 and CDR2 (germline): MNHEY, SVGEGT. The CDR3 sequence is 16 residues long. CDR3 amino acids: CASSYASDRLNTEAFF.

This chain uses TRBV6-2 or TRBV6-3 with TRBJ2-2; TCRdb indicates TRBD1, and absent DNA this call remains unverified. Germline loops: CDR1 MNHEY, CDR2 SVGEGT. The CDR3 is 16 amino acids. CDR3 in amino acids: CASSYGGGINTGELFF.